The clone carrying this T cell receptor beta chain was counted between two and nine times. The antigen is not known. This specimen comes from a study of T cell repertoires in cytomegalovirus infection. Points from the study as a whole: HLA-C-restricted, CMV-specific TCR beta clonotypes were dominant ex vivo.

Using its own MiXCR run on the reads, TCRdb lists one record per CDR3 protein. This sample carries about 700,000 distinct CDR3 sequences, about 30% of them seen once, and the ten largest clones take roughly 18%. This CDR3 is built from 12 residues. V shed 5 bases, J shed 8 bases, and the junction held 3 bases outside the gene matches. Germline V lookup: CDR1 MNHEY, CDR2 SVGEGT. This specimen was cultured PBMCs, taken from culture after CMV antigen stimulation. This clonotype originated in a human donor in good health (CMV status not recorded). Some clones in this sample may be carry-over from other donors' samples. This chain joins TRBV6-2 or TRBV6-3 and TRBJ1-2; TRBD1 aligns across 9 bases. As DNA, the CDR3 is TGTGCCAGCAGTCGGACAGGGGAAGGCTACACCTTC. Its protein product is CASSRTGEGYTF.